These 10 T cell receptor delta chains came from one sample sequenced in a study of γδ T cells in repeated Plasmodium falciparum infection. Bulk repertoires came from Vgamma9/Vdelta2+ or Vdelta2-negative gammadelta T cells flow-sorted from PBMC. TCRdb re-called the multiplex PCR reads using CATT. The sample lists tens of thousands of delta-chain clones, roughly 1.4% occurring once. Sequencing was performed on gamma-delta T cells from blood. These receptors came from a pool of human donors (malaria-infected and uninfected, not separated).

Remarks on this clone: A far bigger clonotype differs at one base, so this is likely a read error. Different DNA sequences within this sample yield the same CDR3. The chain recombines TRDV1 with TRDJ2; 12 bases are shared with TRDD3. TCRdb records no J gene; here it was assigned by comparing the DNA to germline. Germline V lookup: CDR1 TSWWSYY, CDR2 QGS. The V gene end was trimmed by 6 bases and the J gene end by 5 bases; junction bases not matched to a gene: 10. The length of the CDR3 is 17 residues. CDR3 sequence (DNA): TGTGCTCTTGGATTTACTGGGGGATACCCCCCAACAGCACAACTCTTCTTT. This sequence encodes CALGFTGGYPPTAQLFF.

Turning to this clone: The mismatch at residue 10 between this DNA's translation and the TCRdb protein of a much larger clone likely reflects a read error; the protein shown is translated from the DNA. The chain carries TRDV1 and TRDJ1; 13 bases are shared with TRDD3. This CDR3 has 25 residues. V lost 5 bases and J lost 0; bases outside the gene matches: 30. Looked up from germline, CDR1 is TSWWSYY and CDR2 is QGS. CDR3 nucleotide sequence: TGTGCTCTTGGGAGCCTTCCGCGAGGCCCTACTGGGGGATACGCGTTTCCCCCGTACACCGATAAACTCATCTTT. Protein sequence: CALGSLPRGPTGGYAFPPYTDKLIF.

This clone was seen ten or more times. This sequence joins TRDV1 and TRDJ1, with 7 bases matching TRDD3. The CDR3 extends over 21 amino acids. Germline CDR1 reads TSWWSYY; CDR2 reads QGS. Unmatched junction bases numbered 21, after V lost 0 bases and J lost 2 bases. As DNA, the CDR3 is TGTGCTCTTGGGGAACTCCCATTCTTCCGGTTGAGCTGGGGGGGTACCGATAAACTCATCTTT. Amino acid sequence: CALGELPFFRLSWGGTDKLIF.

Details on this clone: A read error is likely here: a far larger clone is one base away. Other DNA sequences in this specimen translate into the identical CDR3. CDR3 residues: CACDTVLGTAVLTDWDTRQMFF. The DNA for the CDR3 is TGTGCCTGTGACACCGTACTGGGAACTGCGGTGTTGACGGACTGGGACACCCGACAGATGTTTTTC. The gene calls are TRDV2 and TRDJ3, with D possibly TRDD3 on 6 matching bases. TCRdb supplies no J gene; here it was assigned by aligning the nucleotide sequence to germline. Germline lookup yields CDR1 GEAIGNYY and CDR2 EKD. V lost 0 bases to trimming and J lost 3 bases, with 26 bases between them. This CDR3 region has 22 residues.

As to this clone: Only one base separates this from a far larger clonotype, so it likely reflects a read error. Distinct nucleotide sequences in the sample also encode this CDR3. CDR3: CALGELKAGGSRLIF. The CDR3 bases are TGTGCTCTTGGGGAACTGAAAGCAGGGGGATCAAGACTCATCTTT. The chain is built from TRDV1 and TRDJ1, with 7 bases aligning to TRDD3. This CDR3 has 15 amino acids. Germline CDR1 TSWWSYY, CDR2 QGS. J lost 10 bases, V lost 0 bases, and 11 bases had no gene match.

This clone was recorded a few times. The protein TCRdb lists belongs to a much larger clone and differs from this DNA's translation at residue 12, which points to a read error; the protein shown is made from the DNA. The J gene is uncalled and the V gene is TRDV2. Germline loops: CDR1 GEAIGNYY, CDR2 EKD. The length of the CDR3 is 14 residues. The CDR3 here is CACDTGTCTDKFIF. CDR3 DNA: TGTGCCTGTGACACCGGTACCTGCACCGATAAATTCATCTTT.

Regarding this clone: TCRdb's listed protein matches a much larger clone and diverges from this DNA's translation at residue 9, likely through a read error; the protein shown comes from the DNA. The chain has TRDV2 and TRDJ1; D gene ambiguous. TCRdb records no J gene; here it was assigned by comparing the DNA to germline. The germline gives CDR1 GEAIGNYY, CDR2 EKD. Between the trimmed V and J ends, which lost 0 bases and 0 bases, there was a span of 13 bases. CDR3 length: 16 residues. The chain's CDR3 is CACDTVSDGYTDKLIF. CDR3 DNA sequence: TGTGCCTGTGACACCGTATCCGATGGGTACACCGATAAACTCATCTTT.

This clone was observed a few times. A much larger clone differs by one base, so this may be a read error. The same CDR3 can be traced to other DNA sequences in this sample. This chain links TRDV1 with TRDJ1; 9 nucleotides align to TRDD3. Germline V lookup: CDR1 TSWWSYY, CDR2 QGS. CDR3 length: 24 residues. Here the CDR3 DNA reads TGTGCCCTTGGGGAAGGGGGGCGCGTCCACACCCCTTCTTGGTGGGGGATATTCGCCGATAAACTCATCTTT. Amino acid sequence: CALGEGGRVHTPSWWGIFADKLIF.

The sample holds a few counts of this clone. The TCRdb protein, from a much larger clone, departs from this DNA's translation at residue 5, likely by read error; the protein shown derives from the DNA. This chain uses TRDV1 with TRDJ1; 13 nucleotides agree with TRDD3. As TCRdb names no J gene, one was assigned here on the basis of a DNA match to germline. Germline V gene data show CDR1 as TSWWSYY and CDR2 as QGS. This CDR3 is built from 26 residues. CDR3: CALGKLKRFPQKAYWGIRGRVDKLIF. The CDR3, as DNA: TGTGCTCTTGGGAAACTAAAAAGGTTCCCCCAAAAGGCGTACTGGGGGATACGGGGAAGGGTCGATAAACTCATCTTT.

This clone has at least ten counts. A far larger clone is one base from this, pointing to a likely read error. The sample holds other DNA sequences that translate to the same CDR3. V gene TRDV1 combines with J gene TRDJ1; 11 bases align to TRDD3. Matching the DNA to germline supplied the J gene, which TCRdb does not give. V gave up 2 bases and J gave up 1 base; unmatched junction bases: 15. CDR3 length equals 20 residues. Germline V gene sequence: CDR1 TSWWSYY, CDR2 QGS. The DNA of the CDR3 is TGTGCTCTTGGGGAAGCGTGGGGGACTGGGGGATATTGGAGCACCGATAAACTCATCTTT. This encodes CALGEAWGTGGYWSTDKLIF.